The clone carrying this T cell receptor (beta chain) was seen a handful of times. V was pared by 2 bases and J by 6 bases, with 8 bases between. Germline V gene lookup returns CDR1 SGHTA and CDR2 FQGNSA. This CDR3 spans 13 amino acids. The sample originates from a study of blood T cell repertoires in COVID-19. Only in-frame clones appear in the TCRdb table, and some are missing; sequencing was by immunoSEQ multiplex PCR. The sample records some 270,000 clones, roughly 88% being singletons. The sample comprised peripheral blood. This TCR was sampled from a woman older than 75 with COVID-19, enrolled during active disease. V is TRBV7-2 and J is TRBJ1-5; no definite D call. This CDR3 reads CASSLRGTQPQHF. In DNA form, the CDR3 reads TGTGCCAGCAGCTTAAGAGGAACTCAGCCCCAGCATTTT.